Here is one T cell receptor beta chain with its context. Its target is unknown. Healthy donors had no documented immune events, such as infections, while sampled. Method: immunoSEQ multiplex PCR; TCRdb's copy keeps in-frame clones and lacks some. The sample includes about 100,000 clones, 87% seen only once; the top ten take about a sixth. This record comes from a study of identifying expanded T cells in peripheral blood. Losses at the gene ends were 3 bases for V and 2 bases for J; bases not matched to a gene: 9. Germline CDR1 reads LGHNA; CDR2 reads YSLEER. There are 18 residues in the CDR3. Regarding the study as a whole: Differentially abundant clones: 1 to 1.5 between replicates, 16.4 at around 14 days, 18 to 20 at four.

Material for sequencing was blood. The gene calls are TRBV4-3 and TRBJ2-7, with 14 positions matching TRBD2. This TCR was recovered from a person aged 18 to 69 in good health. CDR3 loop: CASSQDRTSGGLAYEQYF. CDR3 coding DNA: TGCGCCAGCAGCCAGGATCGGACTAGCGGGGGGCTAGCCTACGAGCAGTACTTC.